These 12 T cell receptor beta chains were sequenced from one sample in a study of T cell repertoires in cytomegalovirus infection. No antigens are known for them. TCRdb recomputed calls from the reads with MiXCR, one row per CDR3 protein. The table shows approximately 70,000 distinct CDR3 sequences, with 20% to 25% occurring only once. Sequencing was done on a sample of PBMCs, sequenced either directly or after in vitro stimulation (not recorded which). These receptor sequences come from a human donor in good health (CMV status not recorded). Some clones in this sample may be carry-over from other donors' samples.

This chain connects TRBV20-1 to TRBJ2-1, with 8 bases that match TRBD2. Germline assignment: CDR1 DFQATT and CDR2 SNEGSKA (reference sequence). V shed 6 bases and J 2 bases; nucleotides not matched to a gene: 9. CDR3 length equals 15 residues. DNA of the CDR3: TGCAGTGCCAATCCAGTTAGCGGGGCCTACAATGAGCAGTTCTTC. It encodes CSANPVSGAYNEQFF.

This chain links TRBV24-1 with TRBJ1-2, with D possibly TRBD1 on 5 matching bases. Germline loops: CDR1 KGHDR, CDR2 SFDVKD. Trimming removed 10 bases at V and 6 bases at J, with 20 bases between. The CDR3 runs 14 residues. The CDR3 protein is CATSGRAGWDGYTF. As DNA, the CDR3 is TGTGCCACGAGCGGTCGGGCAGGGTGGGATGGCTACACCTTC.

This clonotype was found many times. The genes are TRBV28 and TRBJ1-4, with TRBD1 matching over 7 bases. J gave up 3 bases and V 5 bases, and 6 bases lay outside the gene matches. Germline V CDR1 and CDR2: MDHEN, SYDVKM. The CDR3 is 15 residues long. The CDR3: CASSSRTGPNEKLFF. In nucleotides, the CDR3 is TGTGCCAGCAGTAGTCGGACAGGACCTAATGAAAAACTGTTTTTT.

This chain connects TRBV28 to TRBJ1-4, with TRBD1 matching over 7 bases. With V trimmed by 5 bases and J by 8 bases, 8 bases remained unmatched. The CDR3 runs to 14 residues. In germline, CDR1 is MDHEN, CDR2 SYDVKM. The CDR3 DNA reads TGTGCCAGCAGTCCACCGACAGGGTGGGAAAAACTGTTTTTT. This sequence encodes CASSPPTGWEKLFF. Full variable domain (rest looked up from reference TRBV28 and TRBJ1-4): DVKVTQSSRYLVKRTGEKVFLECVQDMDHENMFWYRQDPGLGLRLIYFSYDVKMKEKGDIPEGYSVSREKKERFSLILESASTNQTSMYLCASSPPTGWEKLFFGSGTQLSVL.

This clonotype was counted a few times. The rearrangement joins TRBV6-2 or TRBV6-3 to TRBJ2-7, with 9 bases that match TRBD2. CDR3 length equals 16 residues. Germline V CDR1 and CDR2: MNHEY, SVGEGT. Trimming at V came to 4 bases and at J to 2 bases, leaving 9 bases not matched to a gene. The CDR3 bases are TGTGCCAGCAGTTTGAGTAGCGGGAGATCAACCTACGAGCAGTACGTC. Residues: CASSLSSGRSTYEQYV.

This clonotype was detected a few times. This chain uses TRBV9 with TRBJ1-1; 7 nucleotides line up with TRBD1. This CDR3 spans 14 amino acids. The ends lost 3 bases at V and 1 base at J; junction bases unmatched: 3. Germline V gene sequence: CDR1 SGDLS, CDR2 YYNGEE. DNA of the CDR3: TGTGCCAGCAGCGCCCGACAGGGGAACACTGAAGCTTTCTTT. Its translation is CASSARQGNTEAFF. Combining the CDR3 with reference TRBV9 and TRBJ1-1 gives the whole variable domain DSGVTQTPKHLITATGQRVTLRCSPRSGDLSVYWYQQSLDQGLQFLIQYYNGEERAKGNILERFSAQQFPDLHSELNLSSLELGDSALYFCASSARQGNTEAFFGQGTRLTVV.

This clonotype was detected a few times. The V and J genes are TRBV6-5 and TRBJ1-1, with a possible D match to TRBD1 (5 bases). The CDR3 length is 11 residues. The germline V gene encodes CDR1 MNHEY and CDR2 SVGAGI. Trimming stripped 6 bases from V and 6 bases from J, with 8 bases between. The CDR3 here is CASRGVSEAFF. Here the CDR3 DNA reads TGTGCCAGCAGAGGGGTTTCTGAAGCTTTCTTT.

This rearrangement joins TRBV28 to TRBJ2-5, with D hard to call. This CDR3 spans 13 amino acids. Between the trimmed V and J ends, which lost 7 bases and 0 bases, there was a span of 9 bases. The germline gives CDR1 MDHEN, CDR2 SYDVKM. The CDR3 nucleotides read TGTGCCAGCACCGTTACAGACCAAGAGACCCAGTACTTC. This codes for CASTVTDQETQYF. Using reference TRBV28 and TRBJ2-5 for the parts outside the CDR3, the full variable domain is DVKVTQSSRYLVKRTGEKVFLECVQDMDHENMFWYRQDPGLGLRLIYFSYDVKMKEKGDIPEGYSVSREKKERFSLILESASTNQTSMYLCASTVTDQETQYFGPGTRLLVL.

This clonotype was seen only a few times. V and J are TRBV12-3 or TRBV12-4 and TRBJ1-5; TRBD1 matches 8 bases. V shed 7 bases, J shed 2 bases, and the junction held 13 bases outside the gene matches. The CDR3 loop spans 17 amino acids. CDR3 protein: CASTQWAGGRGNQPQHF. The CDR3 region has the DNA TGTGCCAGCACCCAATGGGCAGGGGGCCGTGGCAATCAGCCCCAGCATTTT.

This clonotype was seen at least ten times. The rearrangement joins TRBV28 to TRBJ2-1; a weak D match, TRBD1 (6 bases). V lost 8 bases to trimming and J lost 5 bases, with 22 bases between them. This CDR3 has 16 amino acids. Germline CDR1 is MDHEN and CDR2 is SYDVKM. The CDR3 DNA sequence: TGTGCCAGCGGACCCTCCCGGGGCCGACAGGACAATGAGCAGTTCTTC. Translated, it gives CASGPSRGRQDNEQFF. The entire variable domain, with the rest obtained from reference TRBV28 and TRBJ2-1, is as follows: DVKVTQSSRYLVKRTGEKVFLECVQDMDHENMFWYRQDPGLGLRLIYFSYDVKMKEKGDIPEGYSVSREKKERFSLILESASTNQTSMYLCASGPSRGRQDNEQFFGPGTRLTVL.

The chain links TRBV6-5 to TRBJ2-5; D is uncertain. This CDR3 is built from 15 residues. Trimming stripped 5 bases from V and 0 bases from J, with 13 bases between. Germline V gene sequence: CDR1 MNHEY, CDR2 SVGAGI. The CDR3 bases are TGTGCCAGCAGTCAATTAGGGATCGACCAAGAGACCCAGTACTTC. Its protein product is CASSQLGIDQETQYF.

The V call is TRBV6-2 or TRBV6-3, the J call TRBJ1-5; D is unresolved. The germline V gene has CDR1 MNHEY and CDR2 SVGEGT. The CDR3 runs to 15 residues. V lost 2 bases to trimming and J lost 9 bases, with 17 bases between them. CDR3 region: CASSYTRTGQRPQHF. The CDR3 DNA sequence: TGTGCCAGCAGTTACACACGGACCGGCCAGAGGCCCCAGCATTTT.